This TCR beta chain was sequenced for a study of blood T cells in healthy people across ages. The use of a sample-barcoded 5' primer and a J-beta primer mix characterized a second PCR of roughly 6 to 11 cycles. TCRdb independently ran MiXCR on the 5' RACE reads; one entry per CDR3 protein. Here the sample spans 750,000 or so distinct CDR3 sequences, roughly 25% being singletons. General observations from the study: Percentage of naive T cells showed a strong correlation with TCR beta diversity. Donor CMV status, an unknown factor, possibly confounded changes in expanded clonotypes. Higher diversity and more naive CD4+ cells were features of long-lived donors, compared to aged donors.

This clonotype turned up a few times. Antigen unknown. The CDR3 length is 14 residues. V was cut by 3 bases and J by 1 base, with 10 bases left in between. CDR1 MDHEN and CDR2 SYDVKM come from the germline V gene. These same data were also listed under a study on T cells of mothers and their children.

Sample: blood. This TCR came from a boy aged 5-17 years in good health. The chain carries TRBV28 and TRBJ2-7; D possibly corresponds to TRBD1 (5 bases). The CDR3 DNA reads as TGTGCCAGCAGTTTCTCCGACAGTTCCTACGAGCAGTACTTC. Residues: CASSFSDSSYEQYF.